The 13 T cell receptor beta chains below were found in one sample sequenced in a study of human thymus T cells. Corrective cardiac operations yielded the resected thymus tissue. Sequencing used immunoSEQ multiplex PCR; TCRdb keeps in-frame clones, though not all of them. Altogether 65,000 to 90,000 clones are present, 85% to 95% being singletons, with the ten largest covering under 0.04%. The sequencing sample was made of thymus tissue. The receptor source for this set is a girl younger than two with a congenital heart defect but otherwise immunologically healthy.

The chain recombines TRBV5-1 with TRBJ2-7, with D possibly being TRBD2 (6 bases). The CDR3 contains 13 residues. V lost 0 bases and J 3 bases, leaving 7 bases between the germline ends. Germline V gene data show CDR1 as SGHRS and CDR2 as YFSETQ. The CDR3 region has the DNA TGCGCCAGCAGCTTGGCCGGGAGCTACGAGCAGTACTTC. Amino acid sequence: CASSLAGSYEQYF.

This chain links TRBV4-1 with TRBJ2-1; 10 bases are a match to TRBD1. The length of the CDR3 is 15 residues. Germline CDR1 MGHRA, CDR2 YSYEKL. J was trimmed by 8 bases and V by 1 base; bases with no gene match: 5. The CDR3 reads CASSQARQGAYEQFF. In DNA, the CDR3 is TGCGCCAGCAGCCAAGCTCGACAGGGGGCGTATGAGCAGTTCTTC.

This clone came up once. The J gene is TRBJ2-1, the V gene TRBV7-8; the D gene is possibly TRBD2 (6 bases). The V end lost 5 bases, the J end lost 7 bases, and 30 bases lay between the germline ends. The CDR3 runs 19 residues. Germline CDR1 SGHVS, CDR2 FQNEAQ. The DNA for the CDR3 is TGTGCCAGCAGCCTCCGGGACTCACAAGCAGCCTACCCCGGGAATGAGCAGTTCTTC. Translation gives CASSLRDSQAAYPGNEQFF.

The V call is TRBV27, the J call TRBJ2-1, with 9 bases matching TRBD2. Germline assignment: CDR1 MNHEY and CDR2 SMNVEV (reference sequence). CDR3 length equals 17 residues. Trimming at V came to 6 bases and at J to 0 bases, leaving 9 bases not matched to a gene. Here the CDR3 reads CASRDSGSPPSYNEQFF. The CDR3 DNA reads TGTGCCAGCAGAGATAGCGGGAGCCCTCCCTCCTACAATGAGCAGTTCTTC.

This clone was picked up one time. The V call is TRBV5-1, the J call TRBJ2-1; the D is unclear. Trimming left V 5 bases short and J 2 bases short, with 8 bases between. From germline, CDR1 is SGHRS and CDR2 YFSETQ. The CDR3 is 13 amino acids. The CDR3 spells CASRAGAYNEQFF. Here the CDR3 DNA reads TGCGCCAGCAGGGCAGGAGCCTACAATGAGCAGTTCTTC.

The chain uses TRBV5-8 and TRBJ2-1; 8 nucleotides agree with TRBD2. Looked up from germline, CDR1 is SGHTS and CDR2 is YDEGEE. V trimming: 3 bases; J trimming: 13 bases; junction bases outside the gene matches: 6. The CDR3 runs to 12 residues. DNA of the CDR3: TGTGCCAGCAGCTGTAGCGGGATTAGACAGTTCTTC. Residues: CASSCSGIRQFF.

This chain uses TRBV4-3 with TRBJ1-2, with a possible D match to TRBD1 (5 bases). In germline, CDR1 is LGHNA, CDR2 YSLEER. V lost 3 bases and J lost 5, with 28 bases in between. The length of the CDR3 is 19 residues. The chain's CDR3 is CASSQWGPPKPGRSYGYTF. CDR3 bases: TGCGCCAGCAGCCAGTGGGGCCCTCCCAAGCCCGGCCGATCTTATGGCTACACCTTC.

This rearrangement joins TRBV28 to TRBJ2-1; D unresolved. The CDR3 sequence is 16 residues long. Per the germline V gene, CDR1 is MDHEN and CDR2 is SYDVKM. The V end was cut by 6 bases, the J end by 5 bases, with 20 bases between. CDR3 coding DNA: TGTGCCAGCAGGCCTCTTGAAGCCCAGGTCGACAATGAGCAGTTCTTC. Encoded protein: CASRPLEAQVDNEQFF.

The gene calls are TRBV7-6 and TRBJ2-7; D gene unclear. Germline CDR1 is SGHVS and CDR2 is FNYEAQ. This CDR3 has 15 amino acids. V lost 5 bases and J 0 bases, leaving 14 bases between the germline ends. This chain's CDR3 is CASSPKADPSYEQYF. The DNA for the CDR3 is TGTGCCAGCAGCCCGAAGGCGGATCCCTCCTACGAGCAGTACTTC. Full variable domain (remainder filled in from reference TRBV7-6 and TRBJ2-7): GAGVSQSPRYKVTKRGQDVALRCDPISGHVSLYWYRQALGQGPEFLTYFNYEAQQDKSGLPNDRFSAERPEGSISTLTIQRTEQRDSAMYRCASSPKADPSYEQYFGPGTRLTVT.

The DNA of the CDR3 is TGTGCCAGCAGCTTGGATAGCGGGGCCATCACAGATACGCAGTATTTT. Protein product: CASSLDSGAITDTQYF. The chain recombines TRBV5-6 with TRBJ2-3; 8 bases map to TRBD2. CDR3 size: 16 residues. After removal of 0 bases from V and 2 bases from J, the junction contained 5 bases not matched to a gene. Germline loops: CDR1 SGHDT, CDR2 YYEEEE. Complete variable domain (other parts from reference TRBV5-6 and TRBJ2-3): DAGVTQSPTHLIKTRGQQVTLRCSPKSGHDTVSWYQQALGQGPQFIFQYYEEEERQRGNFPDRFSGHQFPNYSSELNVNALLLGDSALYLCASSLDSGAITDTQYFGPGTRLTVL.

The chain couples TRBV6-5 to TRBJ1-4; a weak D match, TRBD1 (6 bases). With 6 bases removed from V and 8 bases from J, the gap between germline ends came to 13 bases. Germline V gene sequence: CDR1 MNHEY, CDR2 SVGAGI. The CDR3 spans 13 residues. CDR3 in DNA: TGTGCCAGCAGCCAGGGGTCGTGGGAAAAACTGTTTTTT. Translated, it gives CASSQGSWEKLFF.

On this clone: The junction does not match germline at one end; this may be a read error. The gene calls are TRBV6-6 and TRBJ2-3; D gene uncertain. Germline V CDR1 and CDR2: MNHNY, SVGAGI (reference sequence). The CDR3 loop spans 16 amino acids. CDR3 protein: CASSYCGDMGTDTQYF. The CDR3 DNA reads as TGTGCCAGCAGCTACTGCGGAGACATGGGGACAGATACGCAGTATTTT.

This clone occurred a few times. The chain is built from TRBV6-1 and TRBJ1-3; no firm D call. Trimming took 1 base from V and 7 from J, leaving 17 bases between them. This CDR3 contains 16 residues. Germline loops: CDR1 MNHNS, CDR2 SASEGT. CDR3 in DNA: TGTGCCAGCAGTGAAGTGAAGAGTCCCGGATCCAACACCATATATTTT. Protein sequence: CASSEVKSPGSNTIYF.